These 5 T cell receptor beta chains were sequenced from one sample in a study of T cells in Graves' hyperthyroidism and ophthalmopathy. RNA transcripts yielded amplified TCR beta CDR3 regions. HTBI primers were employed in a first-round RT-PCR of the TCR CDR3. TCRdb processed the multiplex PCR reads anew with MiXCR; each CDR3 protein has one entry. This sample has over 500,000 distinct CDR3 sequences; over 35% occur once, and the top ten carry about two fifths. Sequences were obtained from peripheral blood or thyroid tissue (not recorded which). The receptor set was obtained from an adult woman with Graves' disease, either hyperthyroidism or ophthalmopathy (not recorded which).

The rearrangement joins TRBV10-3 to TRBJ2-5; 7 nucleotides agree with TRBD2. The CDR3 loop spans 13 amino acids. Trimming removed 4 bases from V and 9 bases from J; junction bases left unmatched: 8. Germline V lookup: CDR1 ENHRY, CDR2 SYGVKD. For the CDR3, the DNA is TGTGCCATCAGTGGGGGGAGGGATCAGCCCCAGTACTTC. The encoded protein is CAISGGRDQPQYF.

The rearrangement joins TRBV7-9 to TRBJ1-2; D not resolved. V was trimmed by 4 bases and J by 8 bases, leaving 17 bases between them. This CDR3 is built from 14 residues. The germline CDR1 and CDR2 sequences are SEHNR and FQNEAQ (reference sequence). The CDR3 reads CASSSGPPGKGYTF. The CDR3 DNA follows: TGTGCCAGCAGCTCCGGTCCTCCCGGGAAAGGCTACACCTTC.

This clonotype was seen a handful of times. This may arise from a read error, as a much more abundant clone is one base away. The chain combines TRBV10-2 with TRBJ2-2, with 7 bases lining up with TRBD2. Germline-derived CDR1 and CDR2 are WSHSY and SAAADI. The CDR3 spans 17 residues. V was pared by 3 bases and J by 3 bases, with 10 bases of the junction left unmatched. The chain's CDR3 is CASSDLRLAEDTGELFF. For the CDR3, the DNA is TGCGCCAGCAGTGACCTCCGGCTAGCGGAGGACACCGGGGAGCTGTTTTTT.

The chain recombines TRBV20-1 with TRBJ2-2; D unresolved. This CDR3 is 14 amino acids long. Looked up from germline, CDR1 is DFQATT and CDR2 is SNEGSKA (reference sequence). V was trimmed by 3 bases and J by 0 bases, leaving 8 bases between them. Here the CDR3 reads CSASARTNTGELFF. The DNA for the CDR3 is TGCAGTGCTAGCGCACGAACGAACACCGGGGAGCTGTTTTTT.

This clonotype was counted a few times. A much larger clone differs from this one at a single base, so this may be a read error. This sequence joins TRBV5-1 and TRBJ1-4; D is ambiguous. Germline CDR1 reads SGHRS; CDR2 reads YFSETQ. Trimming shortened V by 4 bases and J by 8 bases, and 15 bases separated the two germline ends. The CDR3 extends over 14 amino acids. This chain's CDR3 is CASSPGDYGEKLFF. CDR3 DNA: TGCGCCAGCAGCCCCGGGGATTATGGGGAAAAACTGTTTTTT.